This TCR beta chain came from a study of T cells in localized non-small cell lung cancer. Germline V gene data show CDR1 as LNHDA and CDR2 as SQIVND (reference sequence). The V segment lost 1 base and the J segment 4 bases; nucleotides outside the gene matches: 5. This CDR3 comprises 16 residues. Notes on the study in general: It was uninvolved adjacent lung that showed the highest T cell clonality, exceeding tumor. Owing to sequencing of a solitary tumor region, heterogeneity cannot be discounted. Adjacent lung exhibited a median of around 60 among the 100 most abundant tumor clones. Higher adjacent-lung clonality was associated with shorter survival.

With respect to this clone: Its antigen is unknown.

Produced via immunoSEQ multiplex PCR; TCRdb's table is partial and in-frame only. The sample consists of about 59,000 clones, roughly nine tenths of them appearing once. This clonotype was sampled from a man between 40 and 70 years old with stage I lung adenocarcinoma. This chain connects TRBV19 to TRBJ2-1; 9 positions agree with TRBD1. The sample was peripheral blood, taken before any cancer treatment. The CDR3 sequence is CASSIGGTGSYNEQFF. For the CDR3, the DNA is TGTGCCAGTAGTATAGGGGGGACAGGGTCGTACAATGAGCAGTTCTTC. The full variable domain, in which reference TRBV19 and TRBJ2-1 provide the parts outside the CDR3, is DGGITQSPKYLFRKEGQNVTLSCEQNLNHDAMYWYRQDPGQGLRLIYYSQIVNDFQKGDIAEGYSVSREKKESFPLTVTSAQKNPTAFYLCASSIGGTGSYNEQFFGPGTRLTVL.